This T cell receptor (beta chain) came from a study of blood T cell repertoires in COVID-19. Study overall: Sources were T cells, B-cell-depleted T cells, or PBMCs; the material itself was cDNA or gDNA.

The germline gives CDR1 SGHTA, CDR2 FQGNSA. V lost 2 bases and J lost 8; bases outside the gene matches: 5. This CDR3 is 14 amino acids long. TCRdb's copy holds only in-frame clones and misses some; the assay was immunoSEQ multiplex PCR. The sample records around 260,000 clones, 88% being singletons. This chain links TRBV7-2 with TRBJ1-5, with TRBD1 matching over 8 bases. The TCR comes from a man aged 60 to 75 who had recovered from COVID-19. Material for sequencing was peripheral blood. CDR3 in amino acids: CASSLQGAREPQHF. CDR3 in DNA: TGTGCCAGCAGCTTACAGGGGGCTAGGGAGCCCCAGCATTTT.